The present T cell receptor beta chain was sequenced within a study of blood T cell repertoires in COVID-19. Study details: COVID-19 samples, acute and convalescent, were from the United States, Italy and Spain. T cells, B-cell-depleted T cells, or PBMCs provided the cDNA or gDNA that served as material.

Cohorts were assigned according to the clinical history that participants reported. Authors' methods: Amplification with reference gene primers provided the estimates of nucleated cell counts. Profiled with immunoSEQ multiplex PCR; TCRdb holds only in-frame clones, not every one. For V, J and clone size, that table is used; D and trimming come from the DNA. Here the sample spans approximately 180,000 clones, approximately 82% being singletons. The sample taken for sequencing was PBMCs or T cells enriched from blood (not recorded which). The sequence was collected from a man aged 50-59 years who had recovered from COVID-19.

CDR3 in amino acids: CASSPRHLSGGTEAFF. DNA of the CDR3: TGTGCCAGCAGCCCTAGGCACCTTTCAGGGGGCACTGAAGCTTTCTTT. The V gene is TRBV7-2, the J gene TRBJ1-1, with TRBD1 identical over 7 bases. Germline V gene lookup returns CDR1 SGHTA and CDR2 FQGNSA. The CDR3 length is 16 residues. V dropped 5 bases and J dropped 4; count of bases not matched to a gene: 13.